One sample yielded the 3 T cell receptor beta chains listed below, sequenced in a study of T cells in Graves' hyperthyroidism and ophthalmopathy (dated by TCRdb to the late 2010s). The library was prepared using multiplex PCR. TCRdb shows the sequencer as Illumina HiSeq 2000. The TCR beta CDR3 regions were amplified from RNA transcripts. The TCR CDR3 was subjected to a first round of RT-PCR using the HTBI primer set and the Qiagen OneStep RT-PCR kit. TCRdb's own reprocessing of the public reads used fastp at Q25 and MiXCR and kept productive beta chains. Duplicate CDR3 protein sequences are folded into a single record with the most common DNA and genes. In all, the sample holds over 400,000 distinct CDR3 sequences, and 20% to 25% of those were seen once. Approximately 49% of the sample is taken by the ten largest. The source material was blood. All receptors derive from a woman in her seventies with Graves' ophthalmopathy.

V and J are TRBV19 and TRBJ2-7, with a tentative D call TRBD2 (6 bases). Trimming removed 5 bases at V and 0 bases at J, with 17 bases between. The CDR3 spans 16 residues. Germline assignment: CDR1 LNHDA and CDR2 SQIVND (reference sequence). The CDR3 here is CASSSATSFISYEQYF. The CDR3 DNA is TGTGCCAGTAGTTCAGCTACTAGCTTCATCTCCTACGAGCAGTACTTC.

Regarding this clonotype: A much larger clonotype is one base distant, so this may be a read error. The chain has TRBV6-5 and TRBJ1-5, with D hard to call. V was shortened by 4 bases and J by 0 bases, with 4 bases between the two germline ends. Germline V gene sequence: CDR1 MNHEY, CDR2 SVGAGI. This CDR3 is 13 amino acids long. The CDR3 bases are TGTGCCAGCAGTTGGTATAGCAATCAGCCCCAGCATTTT. Its translation is CASSWYSNQPQHF.

The rearrangement joins TRBV25-1 to TRBJ1-6; 8 bases map to TRBD1. Germline loops: CDR1 MGHDK, CDR2 SYGVNS. The CDR3 is made up of 15 amino acids. Losses at the gene ends were 4 bases for V and 7 bases for J; bases not matched to a gene: 6. CDR3 DNA: TGTGCCAGCAGTGTCGACAGGGGCAGGAATTCACCCCTCCACTTT. It specifies CASSVDRGRNSPLHF.